The 14 T cell receptor beta chains presented below share a single source sample, sequenced in a study of blood T cell repertoires in COVID-19. Assay: immunoSEQ multiplex PCR; the TCRdb copy retains only in-frame clones and omits some. The data contain about 300,000 clones, around 88% of them singletons. Sequences were obtained from peripheral blood. Receptors originate from a woman aged 25 to 39 who had recovered from COVID-19.

V usage is TRBV10-3 and J usage is TRBJ2-7; TRBD1 matches 11 bases. V dropped 11 bases and J dropped 3; count of bases not matched to a gene: 9. Germline loops: CDR1 ENHRY, CDR2 SYGVKD. This CDR3 contains 14 residues. As DNA, the CDR3 is TGTGCCTCCCCCGGGACAGGGGGTGTCTACGAGCAGTACTTC. Translation: CASPGTGGVYEQYF.

CDR3 sequence: CASSLERGEQYF. The CDR3 DNA reads TGTGCCAGCAGCTTAGAACGCGGCGAGCAGTACTTC. J is TRBJ2-7 and V is TRBV11-3; D gene uncertain. The CDR3 is 12 residues long. Germline CDR1 is SGHNT and CDR2 is YENEEA. Trimming cost V 0 bases and J 6 bases, with 6 bases left between them.

CDR3: CATRTHSVNTEAFF. CDR3 bases: TGTGCCACCAGAACCCATTCAGTGAACACTGAAGCTTTCTTT. The gene calls are TRBV28 and TRBJ1-1; no definite D call. There are 14 residues in the CDR3. The V gene's germline CDR1 is MDHEN and CDR2 SYDVKM. V lost 10 bases and J lost 0, with 15 bases in between.

The V and J genes are TRBV5-1 and TRBJ1-5, with TRBD1 matching 9 bases. V gave up 4 bases and J gave up 6 bases; unmatched junction bases: 8. This CDR3 is 15 amino acids long. In germline, CDR1 is SGHRS, CDR2 YFSETQ. The CDR3 DNA follows: TGCGCCAGCAGCGTCGGGACGGGACAGGGTCAGCCCCAGCATTTT. Protein product: CASSVGTGQGQPQHF.

The chain joins TRBV7-3 to TRBJ1-5, with TRBD1 identical over 9 bases. The trim removed 5 bases at V and 4 bases at J, leaving 3 bases unmatched. Germline CDR1 SGHTA, CDR2 FQGTGA. The length of the CDR3 is 14 residues. The chain's CDR3 is CASSPTGGNQPQHF. The CDR3 nucleotides read TGTGCCAGCAGCCCGACAGGGGGAAATCAGCCCCAGCATTTT.

This chain uses TRBV7-3 with TRBJ2-1; 13 bases are shared with TRBD2. CDR1 and CDR2 from the germline V gene are SGHTA and FQGTGA. V gave up 5 bases and J gave up 0 bases; unmatched junction bases: 10. There are 19 residues in the CDR3. For the CDR3, the DNA is TGTGCCAGCAGCCTTCAGGGGACTAGCGGGGCAACCTCCTACAATGAGCAGTTCTTC. Encoded protein: CASSLQGTSGATSYNEQFF.

This chain links TRBV11-3 with TRBJ2-1; a possible D gene is TRBD2 (5 bases). Germline V gene data show CDR1 as SGHNT and CDR2 as YENEEA. The CDR3 is 15 amino acids. The V end was cut by 1 base, the J end by 7 bases, with 14 bases between. This CDR3 is CASSLGPPGWNEQFF. The CDR3 DNA reads as TGTGCCAGCAGCTTAGGACCTCCGGGGTGGAATGAGCAGTTCTTC.

This chain links TRBV7-2 with TRBJ2-5; 11 nucleotides match TRBD2. The CDR3 contains 14 residues. The V gene's germline CDR1 is SGHTA and CDR2 FQGNSA. V shed 3 bases and J 9 bases; nucleotides not matched to a gene: 6. In DNA form, the CDR3 reads TGTGCCAGCAGCTTTAGCGGGGGGGCCCGGGCCCAGTACTTC. Its translation: CASSFSGGARAQYF.

This clone was picked up one time. J is TRBJ1-2 and V is TRBV28; maybe TRBD1 (5 bases). V lost 7 bases, J lost 6 bases, and 15 bases lay in between. The CDR3 is 13 residues long. Germline CDR1 MDHEN, CDR2 SYDVKM. The CDR3 nucleotides read TGTGCCAGCAAACCTTTGCGGGGGGATGGCTACACCTTC. It yields the protein CASKPLRGDGYTF.

This clone was detected only a few times. The chain is built from TRBV2 and TRBJ2-2, with D unclear. This CDR3 contains 14 residues. CDR1 and CDR2 (germline): SNHLY, FYNNEI. Trimming pared 3 bases from V and 1 base from J, leaving 6 bases between. The DNA for the CDR3 is TGTGCCAGCAGTGAGGCGGAGAACACCGGGGAGCTGTTTTTT. As protein: CASSEAENTGELFF.

The V gene is TRBV5-1, the J gene TRBJ2-4; D unclear. Germline V CDR1 and CDR2: SGHRS, YFSETQ. Trimming stripped 7 bases from V and 7 bases from J, with 9 bases between. The CDR3 is 11 amino acids. CDR3 sequence: CASSSSNIQYF. The CDR3 region has the DNA TGCGCCAGCTCCTCAAGCAACATTCAGTACTTC.

A note on this clone: Other nucleotide sequences from this sample produce the same CDR3. The chain recombines TRBV2 with TRBJ1-1, with TRBD1 as a possible D gene (6 bases). This CDR3 has 13 residues. Germline loops: CDR1 SNHLY, CDR2 FYNNEI. Between the trimmed V and J ends, which lost 4 bases and 1 base, there was a span of 7 bases. As DNA, the CDR3 is TGTGCCAGCAGTGTCAGGGGGAACACTGAAGCTTTCTTT. Translating it yields CASSVRGNTEAFF.

The chain couples TRBV3-1 (or the pseudogene TRBV3-2) to TRBJ1-1; tentative D call: TRBD1 (6 bases). Germline V lookup: CDR1 LGHDT, CDR2 YNNKEL (reference sequence). Trimming shortened V by 7 bases and J by 1 base, and 16 bases separated the two germline ends. The CDR3 runs 15 residues. The CDR3 protein is CASTLTTGWNTEAFF. The DNA for the CDR3 is TGTGCCAGCACCTTAACGACAGGATGGAACACTGAAGCTTTCTTT.

The chain carries TRBV25-1 and TRBJ1-1; 8 bases fit TRBD1. This CDR3 is 15 amino acids long. J gave up 6 bases and V 7 bases, and 13 bases lay outside the gene matches. Per the germline V gene, CDR1 is MGHDK and CDR2 is SYGVNS. This chain's CDR3 is CASIDTGGSDSEAFF. The CDR3 nucleotides are TGTGCCAGCATAGACACAGGGGGAAGTGACTCTGAAGCTTTCTTT.